Below are 14 T cell receptor beta chains sequenced from a single sample in a study of blood T cell repertoires in COVID-19 (TCRdb year 2020). The library was obtained by the immunoSEQ multiplex PCR assay. TCRdb mirrors the immuneACCESS table, restricted to in-frame sequences. Some clones are absent from its copies; in checked studies, under half trace to an unresolved V gene, and the reason for the others is unknown. This sample is represented by just under 350,000 clones; under 95% of them were singletons. The ten largest clones represent around 3.3% of the sample. Input material: peripheral blood. Every receptor here comes from a woman under 30 who had recovered from COVID-19.

The genes are TRBV4-3 and TRBJ2-3, with 8 bases aligning to TRBD2. The CDR3 is made up of 15 amino acids. V was clipped by 0 bases and J by 3 bases; unmatched bases: 2. Germline CDR1 reads LGHNA; CDR2 reads YSLEER. The CDR3 here is CASSQDPSGTDTQYF. The CDR3 DNA is TGCGCCAGCAGCCAAGACCCTAGCGGGACAGATACGCAGTATTTT.

This clone was seen a few times. This chain uses TRBV25-1 with TRBJ1-5; D call uncertain. CDR3 length: 14 amino acids. Trimming stripped 3 bases from V and 1 base from J, with 7 bases between. Germline V CDR1 and CDR2: MGHDK, SYGVNS. This CDR3 reads CASSDPGSNQPQHF. DNA of the CDR3: TGTGCCAGCAGTGACCCAGGCAGCAATCAGCCCCAGCATTTT. The entire variable domain, with the rest obtained from reference TRBV25-1 and TRBJ1-5, is as follows: EADIYQTPRYLVIGTGKKITLECSQTMGHDKMYWYQQDPGMELHLIHYSYGVNSTEKGDLSSESTVSRIRTEHFPLTLESARPSHTSQYLCASSDPGSNQPQHFGDGTRLSIL.

As DNA, the CDR3 is TGCGCCAGCAGCTTCACAGCCGGTCAGCCCCAGCATTTT. Translating gives CASSFTAGQPQHF. The chain uses TRBV5-1 and TRBJ1-5; D remains unclear. From germline, CDR1 is SGHRS and CDR2 YFSETQ. V dropped 2 bases and J dropped 6 bases, with 9 bases sitting between them. The CDR3 totals 13 residues.

The CDR3 protein is CASGPTGKTYEQYV. The CDR3 nucleotides are TGCGCCAGCGGCCCTACCGGGAAAACCTACGAGCAGTACGTC. This sequence joins TRBV10-2 and TRBJ2-7, with D possibly being TRBD2 (5 bases). V lost 8 bases and J 2 bases, leaving 16 bases between the germline ends. CDR1 and CDR2 from the germline V gene are WSHSY and SAAADI. The CDR3 covers 14 residues.

The chain links TRBV7-9 to TRBJ1-2, with no clear D. The V gene lost 5 bases and the J gene lost 3 bases, with 13 bases spanning the gap. The CDR3 is 14 amino acids. Germline assignment: CDR1 SEHNR and CDR2 FQNEAQ (reference sequence). The CDR3 here is CASSPLLGDYGYTF. In nucleotides, the CDR3 is TGTGCCAGCAGCCCGCTGCTGGGAGACTATGGCTACACCTTC.

The J gene is TRBJ1-4, the V gene TRBV7-2; weak D call: TRBD1 (5 bases). This CDR3 spans 14 amino acids. Germline V gene sequence: CDR1 SGHTA, CDR2 FQGNSA. V was cut by 4 bases and J by 8 bases, with 14 bases left in between. For the CDR3, the DNA is TGTGCCAGCAGCTCAACTAGGGGAGGCGAAAAACTGTTTTTT. Amino acid sequence: CASSSTRGGEKLFF. Full variable domain (rest looked up from reference TRBV7-2 and TRBJ1-4): GAGVSQSPSNKVTEKGKDVELRCDPISGHTALYWYRQSLGQGLEFLIYFQGNSAPDKSGLPSDRFSAERTGGSVSTLTIQRTQQEDSAVYLCASSSTRGGEKLFFGSGTQLSVL.

The V and J genes are TRBV6-5 and TRBJ2-5; no firm D call. This CDR3 has 12 amino acids. The V end was cut by 6 bases, the J end by 9 bases, with 14 bases between. CDR1 is MNHEY and CDR2 is SVGAGI in the germline V gene. As DNA, the CDR3 is TGTGCCAGCAGCGCGACTCATACGGCCCAGTACTTC. The encoded protein is CASSATHTAQYF.

This chain joins TRBV2 and TRBJ1-3; D ambiguous. Germline CDR1 is SNHLY and CDR2 is FYNNEI. V gave up 1 base and J gave up 0 bases, with 7 bases separating them. The CDR3 length is 15 residues. CDR3 in amino acids: CASSEEVASGNTIYF. In DNA form, the CDR3 reads TGTGCCAGCAGTGAAGAGGTAGCCTCTGGAAACACCATATATTTT.

This rearrangement joins TRBV5-4 to TRBJ1-4; D is ambiguous. Trimming pared 0 bases from V and 10 bases from J, leaving 16 bases between. The CDR3 length is 15 residues. In germline, CDR1 is SGHNT, CDR2 YYREEE (reference sequence). CDR3 amino acids: CASSLAGSKVGKLFF. CDR3 bases: TGTGCCAGCAGCTTGGCCGGGTCTAAGGTGGGAAAACTGTTTTTT.

As DNA, the CDR3 is TGTGCCAATATTACGGGGGGGGGCAATGAGCAGTTCTTC. Translating it yields CANITGGGNEQFF. The chain couples TRBV10-3 to TRBJ2-1; TRBD2 matches at 8 bases. Losses at the gene ends were 10 bases for V and 6 bases for J; bases not matched to a gene: 8. CDR3 size: 13 residues. Germline CDR1 reads ENHRY; CDR2 reads SYGVKD.

This clone appeared once. The V gene is TRBV2, the J gene TRBJ2-2, with D possibly TRBD1 on 6 matching bases. The length of the CDR3 is 13 residues. Germline V gives CDR1 SNHLY, CDR2 FYNNEI. Trimming removed 8 bases from V and 6 bases from J, with 13 bases in between. This CDR3 reads CASHLRGSGELFF. The CDR3 DNA follows: TGTGCCAGCCATCTCAGGGGTTCCGGGGAGCTGTTTTTT.

The gene calls are TRBV11-3 and TRBJ2-2; TRBD1 is a possible D gene (6 bases). Germline lookup yields CDR1 SGHNT and CDR2 YENEEA. The germline V and J ends were trimmed by 5 bases and 6 bases, with 10 bases remaining between them. The CDR3 totals 13 residues. The CDR3 here is CASSPTGPGELFF. CDR3 DNA sequence: TGTGCCAGCAGCCCAACAGGGCCCGGGGAGCTGTTTTTT.

V gene TRBV24-1 combines with J gene TRBJ2-1; 14 nucleotides agree with TRBD2. V gave up 4 bases and J gave up 9 bases; unmatched junction bases: 13. This CDR3 is built from 18 residues. CDR1 and CDR2 (germline): KGHDR, SFDVKD. The chain's CDR3 is CATSDPGLAGGRIIEQFF. As DNA, the CDR3 is TGTGCCACCAGTGACCCCGGACTAGCGGGAGGAAGGATCATTGAGCAGTTCTTC.

V usage is TRBV5-4 and J usage is TRBJ2-1; 7 bases line up with TRBD1. The germline CDR1 and CDR2 sequences are SGHNT and YYREEE (reference sequence). The V segment lost 3 bases and the J segment 9 bases; nucleotides outside the gene matches: 9. CDR3 length: 14 residues. In DNA form, the CDR3 reads TGTGCCAGCAGCTACCCGGCAGGGGACAGTGAGCAGTTCTTC. Amino acid sequence: CASSYPAGDSEQFF.